This TCR beta chain was found in a study of blood T cell repertoires in COVID-19. The wider study: Collection of acute and convalescent COVID-19 samples took place in the United States, Italy and Spain. PBMCs, B-cell-depleted T cells, or T cells provided the cDNA or gDNA that made up the material.

Each participant's cohort was designated according to participant-reported clinical history. Original methodology: Reference gene primers were amplified, and this amplification served to estimate nucleated cell counts. Here immunoSEQ multiplex PCR was the method, and the copy in TCRdb shows in-frame clones only, minus some. V, J and clone size were drawn from that table, and D and trimming were deduced from the DNA. The sample includes approximately 170,000 clones, 88% seen only once; the top ten take approximately 9%. CDR3 length: 14 amino acids. V gave up 5 bases and J gave up 4 bases, with 9 bases separating them. Germline V gene lookup returns CDR1 MNHEY and CDR2 SVGAGI.

J is TRBJ1-6 and V is TRBV6-5; D is perhaps TRBD1 (5 bases). Specimen: PBMCs or T cells enriched from blood (not recorded which). This receptor was identified in a woman aged 18-29 years who had recovered from COVID-19. CDR3: CASSLQGYNSPLHF. DNA of the CDR3: TGTGCCAGCAGTCTTCAGGGTTATAATTCACCCCTCCACTTT.